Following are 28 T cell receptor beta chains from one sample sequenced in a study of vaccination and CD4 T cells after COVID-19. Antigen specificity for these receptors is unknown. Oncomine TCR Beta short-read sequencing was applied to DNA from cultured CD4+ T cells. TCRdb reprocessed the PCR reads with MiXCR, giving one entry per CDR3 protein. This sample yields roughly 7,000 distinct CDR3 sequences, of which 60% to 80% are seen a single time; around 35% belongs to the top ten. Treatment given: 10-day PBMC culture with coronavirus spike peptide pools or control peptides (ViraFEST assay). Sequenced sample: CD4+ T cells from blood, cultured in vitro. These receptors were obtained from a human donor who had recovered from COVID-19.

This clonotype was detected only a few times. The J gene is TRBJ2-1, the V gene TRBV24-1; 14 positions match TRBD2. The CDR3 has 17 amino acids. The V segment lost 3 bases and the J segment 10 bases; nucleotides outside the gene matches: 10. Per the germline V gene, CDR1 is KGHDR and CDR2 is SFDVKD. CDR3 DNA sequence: TGTGCCACCAGTGATCCCGGGACTAGCGGGAGCTTCTGGGAGCAGTTCTTC. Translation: CATSDPGTSGSFWEQFF.

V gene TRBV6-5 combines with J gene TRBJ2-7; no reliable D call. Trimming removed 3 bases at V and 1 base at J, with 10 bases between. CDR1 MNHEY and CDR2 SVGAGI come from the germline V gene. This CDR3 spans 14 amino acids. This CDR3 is CASSYFPDSYEQYF. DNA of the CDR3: TGTGCCAGCAGTTATTTCCCGGATTCCTACGAGCAGTACTTC.

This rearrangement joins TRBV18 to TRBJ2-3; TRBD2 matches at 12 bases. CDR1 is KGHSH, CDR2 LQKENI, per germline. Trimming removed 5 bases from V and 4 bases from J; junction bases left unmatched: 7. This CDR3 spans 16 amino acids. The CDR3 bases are TGTGCCAGCTCAGGACTAGCGGGAAAGTACCCAGATACGCAGTATTTT. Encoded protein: CASSGLAGKYPDTQYF. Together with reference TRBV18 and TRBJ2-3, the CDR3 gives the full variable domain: NAGVMQNPRHLVRRRGQEARLRCSPMKGHSHVYWYRQLPEEGLKFMVYLQKENIIDESGMPKERFSAEFPKEGPSILRIQQVVRGDSAAYFCASSGLAGKYPDTQYFGPGTRLTVL.

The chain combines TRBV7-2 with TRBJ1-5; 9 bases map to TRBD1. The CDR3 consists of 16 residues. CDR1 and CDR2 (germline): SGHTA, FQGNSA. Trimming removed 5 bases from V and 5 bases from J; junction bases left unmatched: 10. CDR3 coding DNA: TGTGCCAGCAGCACACGGACAGGGGATCGACATCAGCCCCAGCATTTT. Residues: CASSTRTGDRHQPQHF.

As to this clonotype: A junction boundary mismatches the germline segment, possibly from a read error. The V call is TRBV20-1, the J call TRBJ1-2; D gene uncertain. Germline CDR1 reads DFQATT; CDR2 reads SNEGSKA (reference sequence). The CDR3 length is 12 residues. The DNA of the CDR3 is TGCAGTCCTAGGGCGTTCAACTATGGCTACACCTTC. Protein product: CSPRAFNYGYTF.

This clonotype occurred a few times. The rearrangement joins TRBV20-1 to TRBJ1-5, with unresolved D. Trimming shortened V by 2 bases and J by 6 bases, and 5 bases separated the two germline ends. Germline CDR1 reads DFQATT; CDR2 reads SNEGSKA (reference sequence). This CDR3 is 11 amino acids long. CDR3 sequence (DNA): TGCAGTGCTAGAAAGGGTCAGCCCCAGCATTTT. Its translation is CSARKGQPQHF.

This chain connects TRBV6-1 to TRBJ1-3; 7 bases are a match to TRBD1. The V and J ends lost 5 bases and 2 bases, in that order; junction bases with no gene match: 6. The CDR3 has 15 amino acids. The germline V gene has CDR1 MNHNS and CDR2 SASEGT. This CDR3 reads CASSRDRVAGNTIYF. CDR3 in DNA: TGTGCCAGCAGTCGTGACAGGGTTGCTGGAAACACCATATATTTT.

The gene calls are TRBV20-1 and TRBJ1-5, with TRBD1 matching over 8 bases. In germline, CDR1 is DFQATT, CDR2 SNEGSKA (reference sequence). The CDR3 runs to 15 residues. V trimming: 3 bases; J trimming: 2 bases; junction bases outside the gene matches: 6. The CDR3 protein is CSASPEQGGNQPQHF. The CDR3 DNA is TGCAGTGCTAGCCCTGAACAGGGGGGCAATCAGCCCCAGCATTTT.

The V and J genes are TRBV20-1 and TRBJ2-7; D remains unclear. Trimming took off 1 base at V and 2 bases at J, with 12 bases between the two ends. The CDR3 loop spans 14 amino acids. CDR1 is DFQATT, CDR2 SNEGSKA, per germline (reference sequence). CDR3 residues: CSARVPGSPYEQYF. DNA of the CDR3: TGCAGTGCTAGAGTCCCCGGGTCTCCCTACGAGCAGTACTTC.

As DNA, the CDR3 is TGTGCCAGTAGCAGGACGATAAGGGCCGATAGCAATCAGCCCCAGCATTTT. The encoded protein is CASSRTIRADSNQPQHF. The chain combines TRBV19 with TRBJ1-5; D ambiguous. Germline CDR1 LNHDA, CDR2 SQIVND (reference sequence). The CDR3 is 17 amino acids. Trimming pared 6 bases from V and 0 bases from J, leaving 18 bases between.

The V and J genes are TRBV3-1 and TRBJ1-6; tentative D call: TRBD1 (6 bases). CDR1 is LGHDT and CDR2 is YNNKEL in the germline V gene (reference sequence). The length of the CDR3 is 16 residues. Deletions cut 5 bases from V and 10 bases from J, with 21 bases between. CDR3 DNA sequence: TGTGCCAGCAGCACGCCCGCGGGGGCAGGGACCTCACCCCTCCACTTT. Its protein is CASSTPAGAGTSPLHF.

The CDR3 DNA sequence: TGTGCCAGCAGCGTAGATCGGTCGGACACTGAAGCTTTCTTT. Its protein is CASSVDRSDTEAFF. This chain uses TRBV9 with TRBJ1-1; D gene uncertain. Trimming pared 0 bases from V and 3 bases from J, leaving 9 bases between. The length of the CDR3 is 14 residues. Germline V gives CDR1 SGDLS, CDR2 YYNGEE.

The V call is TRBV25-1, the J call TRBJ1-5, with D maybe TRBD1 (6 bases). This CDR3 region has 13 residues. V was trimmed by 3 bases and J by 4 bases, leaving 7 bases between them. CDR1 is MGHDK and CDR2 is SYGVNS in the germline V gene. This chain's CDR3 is CASSERGNQPQHF. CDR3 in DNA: TGTGCCAGCAGTGAGAGGGGGAATCAGCCCCAGCATTTT.

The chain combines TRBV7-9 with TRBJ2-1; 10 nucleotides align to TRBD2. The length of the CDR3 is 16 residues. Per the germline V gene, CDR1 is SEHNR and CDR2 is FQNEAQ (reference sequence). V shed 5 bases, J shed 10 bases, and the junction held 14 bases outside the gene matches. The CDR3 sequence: CASSPRVLAGAPEQFF. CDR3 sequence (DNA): TGTGCCAGCAGCCCTCGCGTGCTAGCGGGAGCTCCGGAGCAGTTCTTC.

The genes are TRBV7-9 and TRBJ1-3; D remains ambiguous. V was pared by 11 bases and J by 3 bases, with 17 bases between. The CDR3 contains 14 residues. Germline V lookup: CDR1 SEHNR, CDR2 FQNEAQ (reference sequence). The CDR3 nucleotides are TGTGCCGGGGTGCCGGGGAGAGTTGGAAACACCATATATTTT. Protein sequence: CAGVPGRVGNTIYF.

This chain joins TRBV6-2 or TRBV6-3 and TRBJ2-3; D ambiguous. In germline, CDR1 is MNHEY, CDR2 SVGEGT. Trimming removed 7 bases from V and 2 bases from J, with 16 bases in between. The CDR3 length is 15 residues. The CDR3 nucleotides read TGTGCCAGCACCGACCACGACCCCGTCACAGATACGCAGTATTTT. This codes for CASTDHDPVTDTQYF.

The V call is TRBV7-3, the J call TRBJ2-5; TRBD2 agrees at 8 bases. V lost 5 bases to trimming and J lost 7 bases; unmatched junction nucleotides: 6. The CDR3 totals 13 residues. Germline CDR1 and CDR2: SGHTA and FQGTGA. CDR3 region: CASSPGGGGTQYF. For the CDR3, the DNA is TGTGCCAGCAGCCCCGGGGGGGGAGGGACCCAGTACTTC.

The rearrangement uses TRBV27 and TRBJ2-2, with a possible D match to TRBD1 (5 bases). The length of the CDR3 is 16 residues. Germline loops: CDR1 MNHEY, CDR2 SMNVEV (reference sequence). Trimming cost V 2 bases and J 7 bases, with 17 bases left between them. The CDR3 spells CASSLMLPGLSGELFF. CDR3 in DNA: TGTGCCAGCAGTTTAATGCTGCCAGGGCTTAGCGGGGAGCTGTTTTTT.

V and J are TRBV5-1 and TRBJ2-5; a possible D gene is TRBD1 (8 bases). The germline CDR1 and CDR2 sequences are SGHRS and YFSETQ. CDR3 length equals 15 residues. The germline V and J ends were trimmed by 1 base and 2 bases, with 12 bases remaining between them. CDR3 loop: CASSLNRGGQETQYF. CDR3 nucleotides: TGCGCCAGCAGCTTGAACAGGGGGGGTCAAGAGACCCAGTACTTC.

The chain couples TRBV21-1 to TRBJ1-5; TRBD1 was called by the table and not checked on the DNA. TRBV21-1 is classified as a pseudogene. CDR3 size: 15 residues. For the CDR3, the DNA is TGTGCCAGCAGCAACAACAGGGGGGGCAATCAGCCCCAGCATTTT. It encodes CASSNNRGGNQPQHF.

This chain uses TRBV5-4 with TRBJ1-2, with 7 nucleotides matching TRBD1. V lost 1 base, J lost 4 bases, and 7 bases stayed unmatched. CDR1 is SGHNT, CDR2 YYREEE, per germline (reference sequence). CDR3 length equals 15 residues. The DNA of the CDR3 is TGTGCCAGCAGCTTGCTGACAGGGTCCAGCTATGGCTACACCTTC. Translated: CASSLLTGSSYGYTF.

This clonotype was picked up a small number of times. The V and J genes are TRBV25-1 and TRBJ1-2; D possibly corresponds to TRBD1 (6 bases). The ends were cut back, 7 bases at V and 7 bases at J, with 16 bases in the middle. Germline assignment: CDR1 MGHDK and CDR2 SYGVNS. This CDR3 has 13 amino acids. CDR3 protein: CASTPAGVGGYTF. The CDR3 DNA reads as TGTGCCAGCACCCCAGCAGGGGTGGGTGGCTACACCTTC.

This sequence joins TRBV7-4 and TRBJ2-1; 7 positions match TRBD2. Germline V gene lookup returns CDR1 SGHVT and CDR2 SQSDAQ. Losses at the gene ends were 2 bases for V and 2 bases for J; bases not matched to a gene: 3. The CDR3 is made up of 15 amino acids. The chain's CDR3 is CASSLTGLAYNEQFF. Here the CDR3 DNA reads TGTGCCAGCAGCTTAACAGGACTAGCCTACAATGAGCAGTTCTTC.

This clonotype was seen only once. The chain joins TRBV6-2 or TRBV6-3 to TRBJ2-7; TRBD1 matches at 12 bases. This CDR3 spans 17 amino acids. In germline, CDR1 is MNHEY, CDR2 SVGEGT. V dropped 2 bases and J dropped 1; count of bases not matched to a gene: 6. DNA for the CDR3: TGTGCCAGCAGTTACGCCCAGGGACAGGGGGCTTCCTACGAGCAGTACTTC. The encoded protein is CASSYAQGQGASYEQYF.

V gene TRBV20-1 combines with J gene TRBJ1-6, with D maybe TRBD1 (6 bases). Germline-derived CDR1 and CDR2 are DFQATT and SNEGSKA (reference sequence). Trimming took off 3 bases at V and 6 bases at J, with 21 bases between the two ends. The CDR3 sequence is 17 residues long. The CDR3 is CSASPQQGRGTNSPLHF. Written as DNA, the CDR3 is TGCAGTGCTAGCCCGCAACAGGGAAGAGGGACTAATTCACCCCTCCACTTT.

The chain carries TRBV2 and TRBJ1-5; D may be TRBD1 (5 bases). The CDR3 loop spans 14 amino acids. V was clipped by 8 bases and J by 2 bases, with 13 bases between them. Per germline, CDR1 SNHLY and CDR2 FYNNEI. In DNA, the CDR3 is TGTGCCAGCTCCCCCTCGGGGGGCAATCAGCCCCAGCATTTT. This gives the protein CASSPSGGNQPQHF.

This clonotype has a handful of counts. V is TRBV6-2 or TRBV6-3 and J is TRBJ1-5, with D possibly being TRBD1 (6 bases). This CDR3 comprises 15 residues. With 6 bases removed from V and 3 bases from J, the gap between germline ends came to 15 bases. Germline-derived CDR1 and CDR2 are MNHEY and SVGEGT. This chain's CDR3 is CASSYSDRFNQPQHF. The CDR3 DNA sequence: TGTGCCAGCAGCTACAGCGACAGGTTCAATCAGCCCCAGCATTTT.

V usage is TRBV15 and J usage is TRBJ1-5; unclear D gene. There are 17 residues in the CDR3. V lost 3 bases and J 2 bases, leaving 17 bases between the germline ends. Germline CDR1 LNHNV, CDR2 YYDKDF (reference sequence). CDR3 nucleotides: TGTGCCACCAGCAGGGGTAACCGGGGAGAGGGCAATCAGCCCCAGCATTTT. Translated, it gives CATSRGNRGEGNQPQHF.